The sequence of this TCR beta chain was determined in a study of CD8+ T cells in alopecia areata. Study summary: Tofacitinib dosing lasted 6 to 18 months, which was then followed by 6 months off drug. Whole-study results and caveats: Greater clonality was observed in lesional scalp samples, especially alopecia totalis/universalis, versus normal scalp.

Sequencing used cDNA as its template, made by extracting RNA and reverse transcribing it. The protocol was immunoSEQ multiplex PCR, while the TCRdb copy is restricted to in-frame clones and leaves out a portion. This table has about 69,000 clones, approximately 64% appearing once. About this clone: What it binds is not known.

Sorted out of PBMCs were CD4+ T cells and CD8+ T cells. V was pared by 4 bases and J by 7 bases, with 2 bases between. The CDR3 spans 10 residues. The source material was CD8+ T cells sorted from blood, sampled at week 0. This receptor was obtained from a human donor with alopecia areata. The V call is TRBV23-1, the J call TRBJ2-1; D uncertain. TRBV23-1 is an open reading frame whose function is uncertain. The CDR3 loop is CASSLNEQFF. The CDR3 DNA reads TGCGCCAGCAGTCTGAATGAGCAGTTCTTC.